Sequencing of this TCR beta chain was carried out in a study of T cell changes during pregnancy in multiple sclerosis. The CDR3 extends over 15 amino acids. CDR1 and CDR2 (germline): LGHNA, YNFKEQ. V gave up 0 bases and J gave up 6 bases, with 15 bases separating them. The protocol was immunoSEQ multiplex PCR, while the TCRdb copy is restricted to in-frame clones and leaves out a portion. The sample carries roughly 44,000 clones, 88% recorded once. Sequences were derived from CD8+ T cells from peripheral blood mononuclear cells, sampled after pregnancy. This receptor was obtained from a female donor in good health, enrolled as a control in a pregnancy study. This sequence joins TRBV4-2 and TRBJ2-7; D not resolved. CDR3 sequence: CASSQDYLSPSEQYF. CDR3 DNA sequence: TGTGCCAGCAGCCAAGATTACCTTAGTCCTTCCGAGCAGTACTTC.